These T cell receptor beta chains were read from a single sample in a study of cytomegalovirus exposure and HLA in healthy donors. Measured with immunoSEQ multiplex PCR; TCRdb has only the in-frame clones, and not every one. The sample contains fewer than 200,000 clones, 65% to 85% of which appear only once. Material for sequencing was PBMCs. All receptors come from a man in his 60s in good health and CMV-seronegative. Both conserved end residues are part of each CDR3. D genes are given only for firm matches. Expanded clones are given a class, and other clones once, few, many or no size at all.

CDR3	DNA	V	D	size	J
CASSKVRDSRTGELFF	TGTGCCAGCAGCAAAGTTCGGGATAGTCGGACCGGGGAGCTGTTTTTT	TRBV21-1	NA	NA	TRBJ2-2
CASTIAGAPYEQYF	TGTGCCAGCACCATAGCGGGAGCCCCCTACGAGCAGTACTTC	TRBV2	TRBD2	NA	TRBJ2-7
CASSISGYYNEQFF	TGTGCCAGTAGTATTAGCGGGTACTACAATGAGCAGTTCTTC	TRBV19	TRBD2	NA	TRBJ2-1
CASSIGVPLAGDGETQYF	TGTGCCAGTAGTATCGGTGTGCCCCTAGCGGGAGACGGAGAGACCCAGTACTTC	TRBV19	TRBD2	few	TRBJ2-5
CASSPRQGTGGLAKNIQYF	TGTGCCAGCAGCCCCCGACAGGGTACGGGGGGGCTAGCCAAAAACATTCAGTACTTC	TRBV7-2	NA	NA	TRBJ2-4
CASSYSRPPLPGEQYF	TGTGCCAGCAGTTACTCGCGTCCCCCGCTCCCGGGCGAGCAGTACTTC	TRBV6-5	NA	NA	TRBJ2-7
CASSSTGEPINYGYTF	TGCGCCAGCAGCTCGACAGGGGAACCGATTAACTATGGCTACACCTTC	TRBV5-1	TRBD1	NA	TRBJ1-2
CASSSGTGLTYEQYF	TGTGCCAGCAGCTCCGGGACAGGGCTAACCTACGAGCAGTACTTC	TRBV5-5	TRBD1	NA	TRBJ2-7
CASSPSGLGLFQYF	TGTGCCAGCAGCCCCTCGGGACTGGGATTATTTCAGTACTTC	TRBV5-6	NA	NA	TRBJ2-7
CASSWTRGEKLFF	TGTGCCAGCAGCTGGACCAGAGGGGAAAAACTGTTTTTT	TRBV13	NA	NA	TRBJ1-4
CASSPPNGQGVGEQYF	TGCGCCAGCAGCCCCCCGAACGGACAGGGCGTAGGAGAGCAGTACTTC	TRBV4-1	TRBD1	NA	TRBJ2-7
CASSEGTANSYEQYF	TGTGCCAGCAGTGAAGGGACAGCAAACTCCTACGAGCAGTACTTC	TRBV6-1	NA	NA	TRBJ2-7
CAISESSNYGYTF	TGTGCCATCAGTGAATCCAGTAACTATGGCTACACCTTC	TRBV10-3	NA	NA	TRBJ1-2
CAWSVAQGVVEQYF	TGTGCCTGGAGTGTAGCTCAGGGGGTCGTTGAGCAGTACTTC	TRBV30	TRBD1	NA	TRBJ2-5
CASTLAGSYNEQFF	TGTGCCAGCACGCTAGCGGGCTCCTACAATGAGCAGTTCTTC	TRBV27	TRBD2	NA	TRBJ2-1
CASSLGGRETQYF	TGTGCCAGCAGCTTAGGCGGGAGAGAGACCCAGTACTTC	TRBV11-2	TRBD2	NA	TRBJ2-5
CASTSQDRGSNQPQHF	TGTGCCAGCACCTCCCAGGACAGGGGGAGCAATCAGCCCCAGCATTTT	TRBV6-6	TRBD1	few	TRBJ1-5
CSVEWDRDEKLFF	TGCAGCGTTGAATGGGACAGGGATGAAAAACTGTTTTTT	TRBV29-1	TRBD1	NA	TRBJ1-4
CASSLYRESNTGELFF	TGTGCCAGCAGCTTGTACCGGGAGTCGAACACCGGGGAGCTGTTTTTT	TRBV5-6	NA	NA	TRBJ2-2
CASREGSSYEQYF	TGTGCCAGCAGGGAGGGGAGTTCCTACGAGCAGTACTTC	TRBV6-1	NA	NA	TRBJ2-7
CASSYSYGVEQYF	TGTGCCAGCAGTTACTCTTACGGGGTCGAGCAGTACTTC	TRBV6-5	NA	NA	TRBJ2-7
CASKWSSNQPQHF	TGTGCCAGCAAGTGGAGTAGCAATCAGCCCCAGCATTTT	TRBV28	NA	NA	TRBJ1-5
CASSLAGQVYGYTF	TGTGCCAGCAGCTTAGCGGGACAGGTCTATGGCTACACCTTC	TRBV7-9	TRBD1	NA	TRBJ1-2
CASSQGTSGKVEQFF	TGCGCCAGCAGCCAAGGGACTAGCGGGAAAGTGGAGCAGTTCTTC	TRBV4-3	TRBD2	NA	TRBJ2-1
CASSSDLAGVGNEQFF	TGTGCCAGCAGCTCCGATCTAGCGGGAGTAGGGAATGAGCAGTTCTTC	TRBV5-4	TRBD2	NA	TRBJ2-1
CSVAAAAGGNEQFF	TGCAGCGTTGCCGCTGCAGCAGGGGGTAATGAGCAGTTCTTC	TRBV29-1	TRBD1	once	TRBJ2-1
CASSSGQGSLLTKFF	TGTGCCAGCAGTTCGGGACAGGGAAGCCTCCTCACCAAGTTCTTC	TRBV6-5	TRBD1	few	TRBJ2-1
CASSSSGSGSYEQYF	TGTGCCAGCAGCTCTAGCGGTTCAGGCTCCTACGAGCAGTACTTC	TRBV7-2	TRBD2	NA	TRBJ2-7
CSVEDRGGGYGYTF	TGCAGCGTTGAAGATCGGGGGGGAGGATATGGCTACACCTTC	TRBV29-1	NA	NA	TRBJ1-2
CASSNTGNNEKLFF	TGCGCCAGCAGCAATACAGGGAATAATGAAAAACTGTTTTTT	TRBV5-1	NA	NA	TRBJ1-4
CASSQDAPRPDTQYF	TGCGCCAGCAGCCAAGACGCCCCGAGGCCAGATACGCAGTATTTT	TRBV4-3	NA	NA	TRBJ2-3
CAWSFGLYNEQFF	TGTGCCTGGAGTTTCGGACTCTACAATGAGCAGTTCTTC	TRBV30	NA	NA	TRBJ2-1
CASSLAGGGSYEQYF	TGCGCCAGCAGCTTGGCGGGGGGGGGCTCCTACGAGCAGTACTTC	TRBV5-1	TRBD2	NA	TRBJ2-7
CASSLGAGTIQETQYF	TGTGCCAGCAGTTTAGGTGCGGGCACGATTCAAGAGACCCAGTACTTC	TRBV28	NA	NA	TRBJ2-5
CASSVLQGPGELFF	TGTGCCAGCAGCGTCCTACAGGGCCCCGGGGAGCTGTTTTTT	TRBV9	NA	few	TRBJ2-2
CASSRARNTGELFF	TGTGCCAGCAGCCGCGCGAGAAACACCGGGGAGCTGTTTTTT	TRBV11-3	NA	NA	TRBJ2-2
CASSLAQGVYDEQYF	TGCGCCAGCAGCTTGGCCCAGGGGGTGTACGACGAGCAGTACTTC	TRBV5-1	TRBD1	once	TRBJ2-7
CASSLTTGTPSGNQPQHF	TGTGCCAGCAGCCTCACAACCGGGACACCCTCTGGCAATCAGCCCCAGCATTTT	TRBV28	NA	few	TRBJ1-5